These 14 T cell receptor beta chains were sequenced from one sample in a study of cytomegalovirus exposure and HLA in healthy donors. Primers included in the PCR were 60 Vbeta and 13 Jbeta primers. Here immunoSEQ multiplex PCR was the method, and the copy in TCRdb shows in-frame clones only, minus some. The sample has approximately 150,000 clones; roughly 80% are singletons. Material: PBMCs. The receptors stem from a man aged 25 to 45 in good health and CMV-seropositive.

The genes are TRBV13 and TRBJ2-5, with 7 bases aligning to TRBD1. The last part of the DNA fits TRBJ2-7 better; the J call may be wrong. The CDR3 is 14 residues long. Germline CDR1 and CDR2: PRHDT and FYEKMQ (reference sequence). CDR3 sequence (DNA): TGTGCCAGCGGTTCCGGGACAGCGGCCTACGAGCAGTACTTC. Translation: CASGSGTAAYEQYF.

A few counts support this clone. The V call is TRBV19, the J call TRBJ2-7; weak D call: TRBD2 (6 bases). The CDR3 is made up of 14 amino acids. V was pared by 4 bases and J by 7 bases, with 17 bases between. Germline CDR1 LNHDA, CDR2 SQIVND (reference sequence). Here the CDR3 DNA reads TGTGCCAGTAGTACCGGGACTGTGGTACGGGAGCAGTACTTC. It specifies CASSTGTVVREQYF. Based on the CDR3 plus reference TRBV19 and TRBJ2-7, the full variable domain is DGGITQSPKYLFRKEGQNVTLSCEQNLNHDAMYWYRQDPGQGLRLIYYSQIVNDFQKGDIAEGYSVSREKKESFPLTVTSAQKNPTAFYLCASSTGTVVREQYFGPGTRLTVT.

The chain links TRBV19 to TRBJ1-2; 9 positions agree with TRBD1. J lost 4 bases, V lost 5 bases, and 11 bases had no gene match. The CDR3 totals 16 residues. Germline V gene lookup returns CDR1 LNHDA and CDR2 SQIVND (reference sequence). The CDR3 DNA reads as TGTGCCAGTAGTTCCCGGACAGGGGCGATGTTCTATGGCTACACCTTC. Protein sequence: CASSSRTGAMFYGYTF. The full variable domain, in which reference TRBV19 and TRBJ1-2 provide the parts outside the CDR3, is DGGITQSPKYLFRKEGQNVTLSCEQNLNHDAMYWYRQDPGQGLRLIYYSQIVNDFQKGDIAEGYSVSREKKESFPLTVTSAQKNPTAFYLCASSSRTGAMFYGYTFGSGTRLTVV.

The genes are TRBV27 and TRBJ1-5; 10 bases fit TRBD1. Germline loops: CDR1 MNHEY, CDR2 SMNVEV (reference sequence). The CDR3 is 13 residues long. The CDR3: CVTSGTGVQPQHF. As DNA, the CDR3 is TGTGTCACTTCCGGGACAGGGGTCCAGCCCCAGCATTTT.

The gene calls are TRBV30 and TRBJ2-3; 8 bases match TRBD2. The CDR3 is 14 amino acids. Trimming took 2 bases from V and 4 from J; bases not matched to a gene: 5. Germline V gene sequence: CDR1 GTSNPN, CDR2 SVGIG (reference sequence). The CDR3 sequence: CAWSSGSSADTQYF. CDR3 DNA: TGTGCCTGGAGTAGCGGGAGTTCGGCAGATACGCAGTATTTT.

This chain connects TRBV5-8 to TRBJ2-3; 9 nucleotides align to TRBD1. Germline trimming cut 6 bases from V and 1 base from J; bases unmatched to any gene: 9. Germline CDR1 is SGHTS and CDR2 is YDEGEE. The CDR3 totals 16 residues. CDR3 amino acids: CASNTGQGLRTDTQYF. CDR3 DNA sequence: TGTGCCAGCAATACCGGACAGGGGCTTCGCACAGATACGCAGTATTTT.

J is TRBJ2-3 and V is TRBV9; D might be TRBD2 (6 bases). V was shortened by 4 bases and J by 2 bases, with 11 bases between the two germline ends. Germline-derived CDR1 and CDR2 are SGDLS and YYNGEE. The CDR3 has 14 residues. The CDR3 nucleotides are TGTGCCAGCAGCACGCGGGACTCCACAGATACGCAGTATTTT. It specifies CASSTRDSTDTQYF.

The V call is TRBV11-3, the J call TRBJ2-3, with 8 nucleotides matching TRBD1. The V and J ends lost 5 bases and 1 base, in that order; junction bases with no gene match: 8. CDR3 length: 16 residues. Germline V gives CDR1 SGHNT, CDR2 YENEEA. The DNA for the CDR3 is TGTGCCAGCAGCCCACTCCGGGACAGGCGCACAGATACGCAGTATTTT. This sequence encodes CASSPLRDRRTDTQYF. The complete variable domain, with remaining parts taken from reference TRBV11-3 and TRBJ2-3, reads EAGVVQSPRYKIIEKKQPVAFWCNPISGHNTLYWYLQNLGQGPELLIRYENEEAVDDSQLPKDRFSAERLKGVDSTLKIQPAELGDSAVYLCASSPLRDRRTDTQYFGPGTRLTVL.

The CDR3 loop reads CASSTPGLRDTEAFF. The DNA of the CDR3 is TGTGCCAGTAGTACCCCCGGCCTGAGGGACACTGAAGCTTTCTTT. V and J are TRBV19 and TRBJ1-1; D remains unclear. The CDR3 totals 15 residues. Trimming stripped 4 bases from V and 3 bases from J, with 15 bases between. Germline V lookup: CDR1 LNHDA, CDR2 SQIVND (reference sequence).

V usage is TRBV19 and J usage is TRBJ1-1; 10 bases agree with TRBD1. The length of the CDR3 is 14 residues. The trim removed 5 bases at V and 8 bases at J, leaving 8 bases unmatched. Germline CDR1 reads LNHDA; CDR2 reads SQIVND (reference sequence). The CDR3, as DNA: TGTGCCAGTAGTCCAAGACAGGGGGCGGGGGAAGCTTTCTTT. Its translation is CASSPRQGAGEAFF.

At least ten counts were recorded for this clone. This chain links TRBV7-2 with TRBJ2-7, with D possibly TRBD1 on 6 matching bases. The germline gives CDR1 SGHTA, CDR2 FQGNSA. Trimming cost V 5 bases and J 6 bases, with 14 bases left between them. This CDR3 has 13 amino acids. The CDR3 DNA sequence: TGTGCCAGCAGCGCCGACAGGTCGTTCGAGCAGTACTTC. The encoded protein is CASSADRSFEQYF. Together with reference TRBV7-2 and TRBJ2-7, the CDR3 gives the full variable domain: GAGVSQSPSNKVTEKGKDVELRCDPISGHTALYWYRQSLGQGLEFLIYFQGNSAPDKSGLPSDRFSAERTGGSVSTLTIQRTQQEDSAVYLCASSADRSFEQYFGPGTRLTVT.

The chain employs TRBV9 and TRBJ1-4, with 8 bases aligning to TRBD1. The length of the CDR3 is 16 residues. The V gene end was trimmed by 2 bases and the J gene end by 0 bases; junction bases not matched to a gene: 3. Germline CDR1 reads SGDLS; CDR2 reads YYNGEE. For the CDR3, the DNA is TGTGCCAGCAGCGTTCAGACAGGGGCAACTAATGAAAAACTGTTTTTT. Translated: CASSVQTGATNEKLFF.

This chain links TRBV29-1 with TRBJ2-2; TRBD2 matches 12 bases. The germline V gene encodes CDR1 SQVTM and CDR2 ANQGSEA. J lost 13 bases, V lost 5 bases, and 11 bases had no gene match. CDR3 length: 14 amino acids. CDR3 in DNA: TGCAGCGTTTACCTAGCGGGAGGGCCGACGGGGCTGTTTTTT. The encoded protein is CSVYLAGGPTGLFF.

Concerning this clone itself: The junction shows a germline mismatch at one end, possibly a read error. The J gene is TRBJ1-1, the V gene TRBV7-9; D is unclear. CDR3 length equals 13 residues. Germline lookup yields CDR1 SEHNR and CDR2 FQNEAQ (reference sequence). The CDR3 here is CSSSLGVNTEAFF. CDR3 bases: TGTTCCAGCAGCCTCGGGGTAAACACTGAAGCTTTCTTT.